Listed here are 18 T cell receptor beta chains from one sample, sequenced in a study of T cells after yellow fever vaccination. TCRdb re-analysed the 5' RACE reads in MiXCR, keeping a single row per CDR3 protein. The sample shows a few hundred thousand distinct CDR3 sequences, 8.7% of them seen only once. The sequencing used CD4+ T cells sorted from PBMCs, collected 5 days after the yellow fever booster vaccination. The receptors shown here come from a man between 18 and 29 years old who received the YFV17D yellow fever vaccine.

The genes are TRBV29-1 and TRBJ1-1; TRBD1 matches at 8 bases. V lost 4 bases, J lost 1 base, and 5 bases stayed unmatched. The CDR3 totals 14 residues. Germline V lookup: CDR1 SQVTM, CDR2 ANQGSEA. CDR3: CSVVFGTGNTEAFF. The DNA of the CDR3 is TGCAGCGTTGTGTTCGGGACAGGGAACACTGAAGCTTTCTTT. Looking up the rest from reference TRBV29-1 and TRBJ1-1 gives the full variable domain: SAVISQKPSRDICQRGTSLTIQCQVDSQVTMMFWYRQQPGQSLTLIATANQGSEATYESGFVIDKFPISRPNLTFSTLTVSNMSPEDSSIYLCSVVFGTGNTEAFFGQGTRLTVV.

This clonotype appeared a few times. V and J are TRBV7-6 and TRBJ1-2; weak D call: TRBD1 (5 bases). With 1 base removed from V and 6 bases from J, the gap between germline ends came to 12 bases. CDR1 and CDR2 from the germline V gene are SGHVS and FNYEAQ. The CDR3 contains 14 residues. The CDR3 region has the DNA TGTGCCAGCAGCTTAGAGTCGGGGGGAAATGGCTACACCTTC. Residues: CASSLESGGNGYTF.

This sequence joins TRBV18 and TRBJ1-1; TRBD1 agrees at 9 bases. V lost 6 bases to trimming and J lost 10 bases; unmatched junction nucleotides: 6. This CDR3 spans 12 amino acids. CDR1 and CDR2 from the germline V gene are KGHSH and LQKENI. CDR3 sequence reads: CASSEQGAGAFF. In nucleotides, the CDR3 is TGTGCCAGCTCGGAACAGGGGGCAGGAGCTTTCTTT.

CDR3 bases: TGTGCCAGCAGCTTAGAGGGCCACCAAGAGACCCAGTACTTC. This codes for CASSLEGHQETQYF. This chain joins TRBV7-9 and TRBJ2-5; D not certain. Germline V CDR1 and CDR2: SEHNR, FQNEAQ (reference sequence). V dropped 1 base and J dropped 0 bases, with 6 bases sitting between them. The CDR3 spans 14 residues.

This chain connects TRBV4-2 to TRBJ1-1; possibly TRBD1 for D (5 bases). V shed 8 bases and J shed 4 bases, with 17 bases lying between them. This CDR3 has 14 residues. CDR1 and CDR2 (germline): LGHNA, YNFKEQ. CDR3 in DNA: TGTGCCAGCGCAAGCAGGGAGGGAAGCACTGAAGCTTTCTTT. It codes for CASASREGSTEAFF.

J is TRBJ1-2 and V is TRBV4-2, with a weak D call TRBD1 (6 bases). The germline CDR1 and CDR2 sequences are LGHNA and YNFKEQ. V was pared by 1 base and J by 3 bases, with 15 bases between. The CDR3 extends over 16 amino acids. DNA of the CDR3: TGTGCCAGCAGCCAAGCAGCGGGACACGGAGACTATGGCTACACCTTC. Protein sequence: CASSQAAGHGDYGYTF.

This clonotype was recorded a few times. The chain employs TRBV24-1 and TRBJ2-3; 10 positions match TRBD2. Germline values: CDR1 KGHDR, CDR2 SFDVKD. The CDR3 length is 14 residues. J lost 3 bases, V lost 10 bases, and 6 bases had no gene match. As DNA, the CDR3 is TGTGCCACAAGCGGGGGGGCCATAACAGATACGCAGTATTTT. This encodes CATSGGAITDTQYF.

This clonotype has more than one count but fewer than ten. This CDR3 reads CASSLLGATGYTF. CDR3 bases: TGCGCCAGCAGCTTGCTGGGGGCGACGGGCTACACCTTC. This chain joins TRBV5-1 and TRBJ1-2, with D perhaps matching TRBD1 (6 bases). Germline V lookup: CDR1 SGHRS, CDR2 YFSETQ. V lost 1 base, J lost 8 bases, and 12 bases lay in between. The CDR3 runs to 13 residues. Variable domain in full (rest from reference TRBV5-1 and TRBJ1-2): KAGVTQTPRYLIKTRGQQVTLSCSPISGHRSVSWYQQTPGQGLQFLFEYFSETQRNKGNFPGRFSGRQFSNSRSEMNVSTLELGDSALYLCASSLLGATGYTFGSGTRLTVV.

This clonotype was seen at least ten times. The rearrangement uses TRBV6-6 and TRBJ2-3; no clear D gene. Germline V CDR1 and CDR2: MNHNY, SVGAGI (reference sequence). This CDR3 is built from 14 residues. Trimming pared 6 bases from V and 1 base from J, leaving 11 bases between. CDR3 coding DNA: TGTGCCAGCAGGGGTCAGCCAGGCACAGATACGCAGTATTTT. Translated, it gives CASRGQPGTDTQYF.

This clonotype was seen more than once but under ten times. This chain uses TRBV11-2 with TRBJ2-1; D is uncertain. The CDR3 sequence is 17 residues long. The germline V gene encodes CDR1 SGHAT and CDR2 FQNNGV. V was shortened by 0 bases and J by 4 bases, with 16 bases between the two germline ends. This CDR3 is CASSLDIGVAPYNEQFF. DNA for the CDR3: TGTGCCAGCAGCTTAGATATCGGAGTAGCCCCATACAATGAGCAGTTCTTC.

The CDR3 coding sequence is TGTGCCAGCAGCTACCGACTTAATTCACCCCTCCACTTT. Protein: CASSYRLNSPLHF. The gene calls are TRBV3-1 and TRBJ1-6; the D is unclear. Germline V gene lookup returns CDR1 LGHDT and CDR2 YNNKEL (reference sequence). The CDR3 has 13 amino acids. Trimming took off 5 bases at V and 6 bases at J, with 8 bases between the two ends.

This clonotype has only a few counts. The CDR3 region has the DNA TGTGCCAGCAGCAGTCTAGCGGGGGGATTAAATGAGCAGTTCTTC. Its protein product is CASSSLAGGLNEQFF. The rearrangement joins TRBV7-2 to TRBJ2-1, with 11 bases matching TRBD2. The germline CDR1 and CDR2 sequences are SGHTA and FQGNSA. V lost 5 bases and J lost 7; bases outside the gene matches: 7. CDR3 size: 15 residues.

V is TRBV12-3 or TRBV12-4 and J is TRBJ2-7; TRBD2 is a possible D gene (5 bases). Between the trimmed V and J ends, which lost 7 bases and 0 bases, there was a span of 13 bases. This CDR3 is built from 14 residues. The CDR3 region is CASNPTGNSYEQYF. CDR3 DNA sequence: TGTGCCAGCAACCCGACCGGGAACTCCTACGAGCAGTACTTC.

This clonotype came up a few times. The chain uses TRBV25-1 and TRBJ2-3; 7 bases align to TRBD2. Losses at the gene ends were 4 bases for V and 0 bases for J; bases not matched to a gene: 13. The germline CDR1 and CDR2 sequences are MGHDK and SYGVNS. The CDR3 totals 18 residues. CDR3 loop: CASSGPPPSGTSTDTQYF. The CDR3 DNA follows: TGTGCCAGCAGTGGCCCCCCTCCTAGCGGAACTAGCACAGATACGCAGTATTTT. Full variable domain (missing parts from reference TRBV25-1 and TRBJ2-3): EADIYQTPRYLVIGTGKKITLECSQTMGHDKMYWYQQDPGMELHLIHYSYGVNSTEKGDLSSESTVSRIRTEHFPLTLESARPSHTSQYLCASSGPPPSGTSTDTQYFGPGTRLTVL.

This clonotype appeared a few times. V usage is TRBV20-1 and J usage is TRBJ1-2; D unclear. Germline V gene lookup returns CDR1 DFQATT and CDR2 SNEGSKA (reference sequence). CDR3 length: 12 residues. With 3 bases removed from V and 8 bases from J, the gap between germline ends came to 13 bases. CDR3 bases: TGCAGTGCTAGTAAAGATAGGGTGGGCTACACCTTC. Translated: CSASKDRVGYTF.

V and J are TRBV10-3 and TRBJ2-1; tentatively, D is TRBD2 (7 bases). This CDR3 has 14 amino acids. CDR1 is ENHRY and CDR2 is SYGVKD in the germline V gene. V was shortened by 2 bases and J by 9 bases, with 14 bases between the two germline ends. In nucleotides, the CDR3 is TGTGCCATCAGTGAGACGGGGGGCTGGGGTGAGCAGTTCTTC. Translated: CAISETGGWGEQFF.

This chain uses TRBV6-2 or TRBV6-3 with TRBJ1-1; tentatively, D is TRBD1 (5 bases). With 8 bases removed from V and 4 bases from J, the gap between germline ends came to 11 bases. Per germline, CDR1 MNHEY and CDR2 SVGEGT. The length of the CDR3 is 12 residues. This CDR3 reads CASLGRGTEAFF. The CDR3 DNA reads TGTGCCAGCCTGGGGCGGGGCACTGAAGCTTTCTTT.

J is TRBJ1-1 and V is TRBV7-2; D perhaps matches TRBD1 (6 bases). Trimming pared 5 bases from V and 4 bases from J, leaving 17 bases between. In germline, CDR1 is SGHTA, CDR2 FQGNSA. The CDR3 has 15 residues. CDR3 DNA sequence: TGTGCCAGCAGCCCCCCCGGGACACGCGCCACTGAAGCTTTCTTT. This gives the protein CASSPPGTRATEAFF.